The TCR beta chain described here comes from a study of T cells in Graves' hyperthyroidism and ophthalmopathy (dated by TCRdb to about 2019). Describing the broader study: To identify TCR V-J signatures that set the groups apart, the researchers used a discovery cohort of 100 patients, made up of roughly 45 with Graves' ophthalmopathy and 55 to 65 with stable Graves' hyperthyroidism. Whether ophthalmopathy could be predicted prospectively was tested in an independent validation cohort made up of approximately 19 hyperthyroidism patients plus 17 patients who later progressed to ophthalmopathy. The approximately 97 discovery patients were randomly divided into training and test sets at a 7:3 ratio. In addition, the study compared T-cell repertoires in thyroid tissue and in blood from 6 or 7 Graves' hyperthyroidism patients. After sampling, hyperthyroidism patients received methimazole starting at 30 mg daily, and ophthalmopathy patients received high-dose intravenous methylprednisolone. The paper reports TCR Vbeta CDR3 sequencing of some 140 peripheral blood samples: 43 ophthalmopathy, some 80 hyperthyroidism and approximately 17 progressor patients.

Reading the germline V gene gives CDR1 MNHNS and CDR2 SASEGT. Its CDR3 holds 14 amino acids, cysteine through phenylalanine. The retained sequence is limited to the CDR3, 42 bases, with the frame set at the first base. Deletion took 2 bases off V and 5 bases off J, with a span of 12 bases between the germline ends. This clonotype was detected ten times or more. It has no known antigen specificity. No much larger clone is present one base from it, and per-base qualities are unavailable. Study-level results and caveats: Most expanded thyroid clonotypes (frequency above 0.001) were also found in blood, which suggests that blood repertoires may mirror thyroid immune responses. In cross-validation, a model built on a 13 V-J signature told ophthalmopathy apart from stable hyperthyroidism with under 90% sensitivity and about 81% specificity, and in testing the same model reached 80%/75%. Sample size was not statistically predetermined, and investigators were not blinded to group allocation. In validation, progression to ophthalmopathy was predicted by the model with more than 65% sensitivity and roughly 72% specificity, a median of roughly 6.4 months before onset.

Stable Graves' hyperthyroidism was defined as the absence of progression to ophthalmopathy over 18 months of follow-up. Hyperthyroidism patients were newly diagnosed, with disease duration under 2 months, and aged 18 to 65 years. Any patient with an uncontrolled infection, another autoimmune disease, pregnancy or lactation was excluded. Clinical symptoms, serum thyroxine and TRAb, thyroid ultrasound, and orbital computed tomography formed the basis for the diagnoses. Total RNA was extracted using Trizol reagent, and RNA quality was assessed on an Agilent 2100 Bioanalyzer. TCR beta CDR3 regions were amplified from RNA transcripts. The first round of RT-PCR for the TCR CDR3 was performed with the HTBI primer set and the Qiagen OneStep RT-PCR kit. Libraries were constructed in a second round of multiplex PCR, after which size selection and purification were carried out. Libraries were sequenced paired-end with 100 bp reads on an Illumina HiSeq2000. Per the authors' processing: Raw data were processed with SOAPnuke, discarding reads with adapters, uncalled bases, mean Phred below 15, or no exact constant-primer or identifier match. High-quality paired reads were merged with COPE v1.2.5, and unique nucleotide sequences were defined as clonotypes. MiTCR v1.1 was used to align the clonotypes against IMGT TRBV, TRBD and TRBJ reference segments. Only V-J combinations with frequency above 0.0001, covering 98% to 99.2% of repertoires, were analysed. A TCS score was defined as the ratio of F50 (clonal expansion) to E x V (chaos), with BLOSUM62-based TCRdist applied between CDR3 peptides within each V-J. Welch's t-statistics and random forest reduced just over 500 V-J features to 10 to 15, which were used in a naive Bayes classifier (R e1071). The similarity between thyroid and blood repertoires was quantified using the Morisita-Horn index. Clones were called with MiXCR by TCRdb after fastp trimmed the public reads at Q25, and only in-frame beta chains were retained. For every CDR3 protein sequence, its rows merge into one entry that carries the most common genes and DNA. These V and J calls are TCRdb output, not the study's own analysis. The sample yields roughly 93,000 distinct CDR3 sequences; roughly 40% were counted once. Around 9.6% of the sample rests with the top ten.

The receptor comes from a woman between 25 and 40 years old with Graves' hyperthyroidism. This receptor chain uses TRBV6-1 and TRBJ2-5; the D gene is possibly TRBD1, with 6 bases matching. Material: peripheral blood or thyroid tissue (not recorded which). At the DNA level, the sequence is TGTGCCAGCAGTGAATTCAACAGGGTGGAGACCCAGTACTTC. Its translation reads: CASSEFNRVETQYF.